One and the same sample provided the 29 T cell receptor beta chains below, sequenced in a study of cytomegalovirus exposure and HLA in healthy donors. The PCR made use of 60 Vbeta and 13 Jbeta primers. Profiling relied on immunoSEQ multiplex PCR, and the TCRdb table lists in-frame clones only, not all of them. The sample holds approximately 100,000 clones; 60% to 80% are singletons and the top ten take 5.8%. Sequenced material: PBMCs. Receptors were obtained from a man between 60 and 75 years old in good health and CMV-seropositive.

V is TRBV2 and J is TRBJ2-7; possibly TRBD2 for D (6 bases). V was trimmed by 2 bases and J by 3 bases, leaving 14 bases between them. The germline CDR1 and CDR2 sequences are SNHLY and FYNNEI. This CDR3 comprises 15 residues. The DNA for the CDR3 is TGTGCCAGCAGTGAACCGGAGGGGAAGTTCTACGAGCAGTACTTC. Residues: CASSEPEGKFYEQYF.

J is TRBJ2-3 and V is TRBV4-1, with 15 bases fitting TRBD2. V gave up 4 bases and J gave up 2 bases; unmatched junction bases: 10. The V gene's germline CDR1 is MGHRA and CDR2 YSYEKL. The CDR3 extends over 19 amino acids. CDR3 residues: CASSLIPGLAGGITDTQYF. DNA for the CDR3: TGCGCCAGCAGCCTCATTCCGGGACTAGCGGGGGGAATCACAGATACGCAGTATTTT.

This chain uses TRBV30 with TRBJ1-6; TRBD1 matches at 9 bases. The germline gives CDR1 GTSNPN, CDR2 SVGIG (reference sequence). The V and J ends lost 1 base and 11 bases, in that order; junction bases with no gene match: 9. The CDR3 spans 15 residues. In nucleotides, the CDR3 is TGTGCCTGGAGTGCCCGGGACAGGGTGGGTCCACCCCTCCACTTT. Its protein is CAWSARDRVGPPLHF.

This clone was counted between two and nine times. The CDR3 bases are TGTGCCAGCAGCGAGCCGGGACAGGGGGCTCGGAATGAGCAGTTCTTC. Protein: CASSEPGQGARNEQFF. The V gene is TRBV13, the J gene TRBJ2-1; 12 nucleotides agree with TRBD1. V lost 5 bases, J lost 7 bases, and 9 bases stayed unmatched. CDR3 length equals 16 residues. In germline, CDR1 is PRHDT, CDR2 FYEKMQ (reference sequence).

The V call is TRBV5-1, the J call TRBJ1-1; D ambiguous. CDR1 is SGHRS and CDR2 is YFSETQ in the germline V gene. The CDR3 is made up of 14 amino acids. V lost 6 bases to trimming and J lost 0 bases, with 12 bases between them. The CDR3 sequence is CASTKSEVNTEAFF. The CDR3 DNA follows: TGCGCCAGCACCAAATCAGAGGTGAACACTGAAGCTTTCTTT.

This rearrangement joins TRBV18 to TRBJ2-5; 7 nucleotides align to TRBD2. The CDR3 has 14 residues. V lost 8 bases, J lost 2 bases, and 8 bases stayed unmatched. CDR1 and CDR2 from the germline V gene are KGHSH and LQKENI. This chain's CDR3 is CASRWGAGQETQYF. For the CDR3, the DNA is TGTGCCAGCCGCTGGGGAGCGGGGCAAGAGACCCAGTACTTC.

The rearrangement joins TRBV9 to TRBJ2-7, with D possibly being TRBD2 (7 bases). V shed 7 bases and J shed 4 bases, with 15 bases lying between them. CDR1 is SGDLS and CDR2 is YYNGEE in the germline V gene. This CDR3 region has 13 residues. Here the CDR3 reads CASGGGGGYEQYF. The DNA of the CDR3 is TGTGCCAGCGGGGGCGGGGGTGGATACGAGCAGTACTTC. The entire variable domain, with the rest obtained from reference TRBV9 and TRBJ2-7, is as follows: DSGVTQTPKHLITATGQRVTLRCSPRSGDLSVYWYQQSLDQGLQFLIQYYNGEERAKGNILERFSAQQFPDLHSELNLSSLELGDSALYFCASGGGGGYEQYFGPGTRLTVT.

The chain recombines TRBV27 with TRBJ1-2, with 8 bases that match TRBD1. Germline CDR1 and CDR2: MNHEY and SMNVEV (reference sequence). The CDR3 covers 14 residues. Trimming removed 3 bases from V and 6 bases from J; junction bases left unmatched: 6. CDR3 amino acids: CASSFGAGGNGYTF. The CDR3 DNA reads as TGTGCCAGCAGTTTCGGGGCAGGGGGCAATGGCTACACCTTC.

The rearrangement links TRBV28 to TRBJ2-7; D is possibly TRBD1 (5 bases). V lost 6 bases and J 0 bases, leaving 12 bases between the germline ends. Germline V CDR1 and CDR2: MDHEN, SYDVKM. This CDR3 is built from 14 residues. CDR3 region: CASRGGAVSYEQYF. The CDR3 DNA reads as TGTGCCAGCAGGGGTGGGGCAGTCTCCTACGAGCAGTACTTC.

The chain carries TRBV7-9 and TRBJ1-5; D may be TRBD1 (5 bases). Per germline, CDR1 SEHNR and CDR2 FQNEAQ (reference sequence). V lost 1 base and J 4 bases, leaving 8 bases between the germline ends. The CDR3 totals 14 residues. In DNA form, the CDR3 reads TGTGCCAGCAGCTTAGGGGGGGGAAATCAGCCCCAGCATTTT. The encoded protein is CASSLGGGNQPQHF.

The V gene is TRBV4-1, the J gene TRBJ2-1, with TRBD2 identical over 13 bases. This CDR3 is built from 16 residues. V was clipped by 4 bases and J by 2 bases; unmatched bases: 2. Per the germline V gene, CDR1 is MGHRA and CDR2 is YSYEKL. This chain's CDR3 is CASSLGLAGTYNEQFF. The DNA for the CDR3 is TGCGCCAGCAGCCTGGGACTAGCGGGGACCTACAATGAGCAGTTCTTC.

The chain uses TRBV27 and TRBJ1-2, with D unresolved. The CDR3 totals 12 residues. Germline V gives CDR1 MNHEY, CDR2 SMNVEV (reference sequence). V lost 6 bases and J 5 bases, leaving 10 bases between the germline ends. The CDR3 coding sequence is TGTGCCAGCAGCCAAACGGGGTATGGCTACACCTTC. This codes for CASSQTGYGYTF.

This clone is a singleton in its sample. The CDR3 sequence is CASSQLAGGDTGELFF. CDR3 DNA: TGTGCCAGCAGCCAACTAGCGGGGGGGGACACCGGGGAGCTGTTTTTT. The J gene is TRBJ2-2, the V gene TRBV4-2, with TRBD2 matching over 12 bases. CDR3 size: 16 residues. The V gene's germline CDR1 is LGHNA and CDR2 YNFKEQ. The junction had 1 base not matched to a gene; V was cut back by 2 bases and J by 3 bases.

This chain connects TRBV5-8 to TRBJ2-1, with a weak D call TRBD2 (5 bases). This CDR3 is built from 15 residues. Looked up from germline, CDR1 is SGHTS and CDR2 is YDEGEE. V gave up 0 bases and J gave up 1 base, with 8 bases separating them. The CDR3 coding sequence is TGTGCCAGCAGCTTGGAAGGAGGATCCTACAATGAGCAGTTCTTC. It is translated as CASSLEGGSYNEQFF.

V is TRBV18 and J is TRBJ2-1; possible D gene TRBD1, 6 bases. Germline V gene lookup returns CDR1 KGHSH and CDR2 LQKENI. The CDR3 runs to 15 residues. V lost 6 bases, J lost 6 bases, and 18 bases lay in between. CDR3 bases: TGTGCCAGCTCGGGCCGGGACATCTTTGGCAATGAGCAGTTCTTC. It codes for CASSGRDIFGNEQFF.

The CDR3 reads CASSLGTGDGYTF. CDR3 nucleotide sequence: TGTGCCAGCAGTCTAGGGACAGGGGACGGCTACACCTTC. The chain combines TRBV6-1 with TRBJ1-2, with 10 positions matching TRBD1. J was trimmed by 8 bases and V by 5 bases; bases with no gene match: 5. The length of the CDR3 is 13 residues. Germline values: CDR1 MNHNS, CDR2 SASEGT.

This chain connects TRBV4-2 to TRBJ2-6; D is undetermined. There are 16 residues in the CDR3. From germline, CDR1 is LGHNA and CDR2 YNFKEQ. The V gene lost 5 bases and the J gene lost 2 bases, with 13 bases spanning the gap. DNA of the CDR3: TGTGCCAGCAGCGACGGGTACTCGGCTGGGGCCAACGTCCTGACTTTC. Amino acid sequence: CASSDGYSAGANVLTF.

This clone was recorded a few times. The gene calls are TRBV4-1 and TRBJ1-4; 9 bases are shared with TRBD1. This CDR3 has 15 residues. Trimming cost V 4 bases and J 2 bases; bases outside gene matches: 2. In germline, CDR1 is MGHRA, CDR2 YSYEKL. The CDR3 region is CASSRGQGTNEKLFF. As DNA, the CDR3 is TGCGCCAGCAGCCGAGGACAGGGGACTAATGAAAAACTGTTTTTT.

The rearrangement joins TRBV4-3 to TRBJ2-7; maybe TRBD2 (5 bases). Per the germline V gene, CDR1 is LGHNA and CDR2 is YSLEER. Deletions cut 0 bases from V and 5 bases from J, with 11 bases between. This CDR3 contains 14 residues. In nucleotides, the CDR3 is TGCGCCAGCAGCCAAGATAGTTCCGGGAACGAGCAGTACTTC. It codes for CASSQDSSGNEQYF.

The chain carries TRBV27 and TRBJ1-2; possible D gene TRBD1, 5 bases. Germline CDR1 MNHEY, CDR2 SMNVEV (reference sequence). The V gene lost 5 bases and the J gene lost 13 bases, with 17 bases spanning the gap. CDR3 length equals 12 residues. The CDR3 protein is CASSTISGQCTF. The CDR3 DNA reads TGTGCCAGCAGTACCATATCAGGGCAATGCACCTTC.

The genes are TRBV5-6 and TRBJ2-7; D gene ambiguous. CDR3 length: 13 residues. Trimming removed 2 bases at V and 1 base at J, with 7 bases between. Germline-derived CDR1 and CDR2 are SGHDT and YYEEEE. CDR3 nucleotides: TGTGCCAGCAGCTTTTTTCTTTCCTACGAGCAGTACTTC. This encodes CASSFFLSYEQYF.

The chain carries TRBV10-2 and TRBJ2-7, with a weak D call TRBD2 (5 bases). Trimming left V 8 bases short and J 6 bases short, with 11 bases between. Germline values: CDR1 WSHSY, CDR2 SAAADI. The CDR3 totals 11 residues. The CDR3, as DNA: TGCGCCAGCGGCGGGCTGCGCGAGCAGTACTTC. Translating it yields CASGGLREQYF.

This sequence joins TRBV7-2 and TRBJ2-3, with 8 bases identical to TRBD2. The CDR3 length is 15 residues. Losses at the gene ends were 11 bases for V and 5 bases for J; bases not matched to a gene: 15. Per the germline V gene, CDR1 is SGHTA and CDR2 is FQGNSA. Here the CDR3 reads CASGSKRGIGDTQYF. The DNA for the CDR3 is TGTGCCTCCGGGAGCAAGCGGGGGATCGGAGATACGCAGTATTTT.

CDR3 protein: CASNPRAANEKLFF. CDR3 nucleotide sequence: TGTGCCAGCAATCCGAGGGCAGCTAATGAAAAACTGTTTTTT. The V call is TRBV5-6, the J call TRBJ1-4; D remains ambiguous. CDR3 length equals 14 residues. V lost 6 bases to trimming and J lost 3 bases, with 12 bases between them. CDR1 and CDR2 (germline): SGHDT, YYEEEE.

V usage is TRBV5-5 and J usage is TRBJ1-5; 9 nucleotides align to TRBD1. Germline lookup yields CDR1 SGHKS and CDR2 YYEKEE (reference sequence). This CDR3 spans 15 amino acids. The J segment lost 4 bases and the V segment lost 4 bases, leaving 6 bases of the junction unmatched. CDR3 DNA: TGTGCCAGCAGCCAGCTGGACAGGGGAAATCAGCCCCAGCATTTT. This gives the protein CASSQLDRGNQPQHF.

V gene TRBV12-5 combines with J gene TRBJ2-7, with a weak D call TRBD1 (6 bases). There are 13 residues in the CDR3. Germline V gene data show CDR1 as LGHNT and CDR2 as FRNRAP. V was shortened by 8 bases and J by 2 bases, with 13 bases between the two germline ends. The CDR3 DNA is TGTGCTAGTCGTGGCGGACAGACCTACGAGCAGTACTTC. Protein sequence: CASRGGQTYEQYF.

This rearrangement joins TRBV19 to TRBJ2-3; 8 nucleotides match TRBD2. V trimming: 11 bases; J trimming: 6 bases; junction bases outside the gene matches: 7. The length of the CDR3 is 12 residues. Per the germline V gene, CDR1 is LNHDA and CDR2 is SQIVND (reference sequence). CDR3 DNA: TGTGCCGCCGGGGGGGGAGGGGATACGCAGTATTTT. Amino acid sequence: CAAGGGGDTQYF. The variable domain in full, completed from reference TRBV19 and TRBJ2-3, reads DGGITQSPKYLFRKEGQNVTLSCEQNLNHDAMYWYRQDPGQGLRLIYYSQIVNDFQKGDIAEGYSVSREKKESFPLTVTSAQKNPTAFYLCAAGGGGDTQYFGPGTRLTVL.

This rearrangement joins TRBV29-1 to TRBJ1-2; 7 bases match TRBD1. CDR1 and CDR2 from the germline V gene are SQVTM and ANQGSEA. The CDR3 runs to 12 residues. The junction had 7 bases not matched to a gene; V was cut back by 8 bases and J by 4 bases. The CDR3 nucleotides read TGCAGCTCTGGGGACAGAAGCTATGGCTACACCTTC. It codes for CSSGDRSYGYTF. Looking up the rest from reference TRBV29-1 and TRBJ1-2 gives the full variable domain: SAVISQKPSRDICQRGTSLTIQCQVDSQVTMMFWYRQQPGQSLTLIATANQGSEATYESGFVIDKFPISRPNLTFSTLTVSNMSPEDSSIYLCSSGDRSYGYTFGSGTRLTVV.

The rearrangement joins TRBV7-9 to TRBJ1-4; TRBD1 agrees at 7 bases. Trimming removed 5 bases from V and 0 bases from J; junction bases left unmatched: 12. The CDR3 is 18 residues long. Germline V gene data show CDR1 as SEHNR and CDR2 as FQNEAQ (reference sequence). CDR3 region: CASSPGGGTAATNEKLFF. CDR3 nucleotide sequence: TGTGCCAGCAGCCCCGGCGGAGGGACAGCTGCAACTAATGAAAAACTGTTTTTT.